The rows below give T cell receptor beta chains drawn from one sample of a study of monozygotic twins with inflammatory bowel disease. Using the 5' RACE reads, TCRdb records one entry per CDR3 protein without DNA. The sample table includes a few hundred thousand distinct CDR3 sequences. The sample comprised blood. These receptors all come from a human donor with ulcerative colitis or Crohn's disease, or a healthy co-twin of an affected twin (not recorded which). Each CDR3 is given with its conserved first and last residue. The order of the fields is CDR3 protein, V gene, J gene.

CDR3aa: CASSSPGGLDTEAFF
v_gene: TRBV7-9
j_gene: TRBJ1-1

CDR3aa: CASSPGGGRTEAFF
v_gene: TRBV6-2/TRBV6-3
j_gene: TRBJ1-1

CDR3aa: CASSSPAHSYEQYF
v_gene: TRBV5-1
j_gene: TRBJ2-7

CDR3aa: CSGGGAEETQYF
v_gene: TRBV29-1
j_gene: TRBJ2-5

CDR3aa: CASSPPGDRSSYEQYF
v_gene: TRBV18
j_gene: TRBJ2-7

CDR3aa: CASSYKRGTLYNEQFF
v_gene: TRBV6-2/TRBV6-3
j_gene: TRBJ2-1

CDR3aa: CSAKGGDQFQETQYF
v_gene: TRBV20-1
j_gene: TRBJ2-5

CDR3aa: CASSPLDSGNYGYTF
v_gene: TRBV18
j_gene: TRBJ1-2

CDR3aa: CASSLDPGSNNEQFF
v_gene: TRBV7-7
j_gene: TRBJ2-1

CDR3aa: CASSHPLAGINTGELFF
v_gene: TRBV4-2
j_gene: TRBJ2-2

CDR3aa: CASSAGQENTIYF
v_gene: TRBV11-3
j_gene: TRBJ1-3

CDR3aa: CASTPGQVPLGANVLTF
v_gene: TRBV5-1
j_gene: TRBJ2-6

CDR3aa: CSATSGGAEKDTQYF
v_gene: TRBV20-1
j_gene: TRBJ2-3

CDR3aa: CASSPDGTPNTEAFF
v_gene: TRBV3-1
j_gene: TRBJ1-1

CDR3aa: CASSEQGRRSYEQYF
v_gene: TRBV6-1
j_gene: TRBJ2-7

CDR3aa: CASSYRTYSHGYTF
v_gene: TRBV6-2/TRBV6-3
j_gene: TRBJ1-2

CDR3aa: CASSPRLAEVGELFF
v_gene: TRBV3-1
j_gene: TRBJ2-2

CDR3aa: CASSQEAGWAGELFF
v_gene: TRBV14
j_gene: TRBJ2-2

CDR3aa: CASREAQTNYGYTF
v_gene: TRBV6-6
j_gene: TRBJ1-2

CDR3aa: CASSPTENTEAFF
v_gene: TRBV3-1
j_gene: TRBJ1-1

CDR3aa: CASSLFLGAADQETQYF
v_gene: TRBV5-1
j_gene: TRBJ2-5

CDR3aa: CSYSKESVYTGELFF
v_gene: TRBV29-1
j_gene: TRBJ2-2

CDR3aa: CASSLELAGGQPQHF
v_gene: TRBV12-3/TRBV12-4
j_gene: TRBJ1-5

CDR3aa: CASQRTGNVNTEAFF
v_gene: TRBV6-1
j_gene: TRBJ1-1

CDR3aa: CASSQMNRDNTEAFF
v_gene: TRBV4-3
j_gene: TRBJ1-1

CDR3aa: CASSLAGGIDTEAFF
v_gene: TRBV4-1
j_gene: TRBJ1-1

CDR3aa: CSAQQGATGELFF
v_gene: TRBV20-1
j_gene: TRBJ2-2

CDR3aa: CASRLTRPSYEQYF
v_gene: TRBV6-2/TRBV6-3
j_gene: TRBJ2-7

CDR3aa: CASSPEPSGSSYNEQFF
v_gene: TRBV5-1
j_gene: TRBJ2-1

CDR3aa: CASSSTENPVDEQFF
v_gene: TRBV5-1
j_gene: TRBJ2-1

CDR3aa: CASSLGQGAVADTQYF
v_gene: TRBV5-1
j_gene: TRBJ2-3

CDR3aa: CTARDGVGSSYEQYF
v_gene: TRBV20-1
j_gene: TRBJ2-7

CDR3aa: CASSFGTGFTGELFF
v_gene: TRBV4-1
j_gene: TRBJ2-2

CDR3aa: CASSSTDTNEKLFF
v_gene: TRBV11-2
j_gene: TRBJ1-4

CDR3aa: CASSQDLVSYNEQFF
v_gene: TRBV4-1
j_gene: TRBJ2-1

CDR3aa: CASSQYQGARYGYTF
v_gene: TRBV4-3
j_gene: TRBJ1-2

CDR3aa: CASSDLEQLAKNIQYF
v_gene: TRBV2
j_gene: TRBJ2-4

CDR3aa: CASRRQDWTQETQYF
v_gene: TRBV7-9
j_gene: TRBJ2-5

CDR3aa: CSVRGTGTFQNIQYF
v_gene: TRBV29-1
j_gene: TRBJ2-4

CDR3aa: CSASAPGNSAYNEQFF
v_gene: TRBV20-1
j_gene: TRBJ2-1

CDR3aa: CASRIADSTDTQYF
v_gene: TRBV27
j_gene: TRBJ2-3

CDR3aa: CASSDLIAGNTGELFF
v_gene: TRBV5-1
j_gene: TRBJ2-2

CDR3aa: CASSAPRDRADKNIQYF
v_gene: TRBV9
j_gene: TRBJ2-4

CDR3aa: CASTSREIAGELFF
v_gene: TRBV7-9
j_gene: TRBJ2-2

CDR3aa: CASSPPNGGEQYF
v_gene: TRBV7-2
j_gene: TRBJ2-7

CDR3aa: CASSLGTGRGPYGYTF
v_gene: TRBV7-2
j_gene: TRBJ1-2

CDR3aa: CSAGPTRGETQYF
v_gene: TRBV29-1
j_gene: TRBJ2-5

CDR3aa: CASSLTGAVTYNEQFF
v_gene: TRBV7-3
j_gene: TRBJ2-1

CDR3aa: CASSIAARETQYF
v_gene: TRBV19
j_gene: TRBJ2-5

CDR3aa: CASSLLAAGSGTEAFF
v_gene: TRBV5-1
j_gene: TRBJ1-1

CDR3aa: CASSTPGTQYF
v_gene: TRBV5-1
j_gene: TRBJ2-5

CDR3aa: CASKFGPAPRAEAFF
v_gene: TRBV19
j_gene: TRBJ1-1

CDR3aa: CASSLEGGGYNKQFF
v_gene: TRBV11-3
j_gene: TRBJ2-1

CDR3aa: CASSVEFGETQYF
v_gene: TRBV9
j_gene: TRBJ2-5

CDR3aa: CASSLGLASRDEQFF
v_gene: TRBV11-3
j_gene: TRBJ2-1

CDR3aa: CASSLDSGRGTQYF
v_gene: TRBV5-5
j_gene: TRBJ2-5

CDR3aa: CATSRGWQTQETQYF
v_gene: TRBV15
j_gene: TRBJ2-5

CDR3aa: CASSWDREYTGELFF
v_gene: TRBV2
j_gene: TRBJ2-2

CDR3aa: CASSLDLYTEAFF
v_gene: TRBV5-6
j_gene: TRBJ1-1

CDR3aa: CASSLLQVSNQPQHF
v_gene: TRBV7-9
j_gene: TRBJ1-5